Shown below are 8 T cell receptor beta chains from a single sample sequenced in a study of cytomegalovirus exposure and HLA in healthy donors. The PCR had 60 Vbeta and 13 Jbeta primers. Using immunoSEQ multiplex PCR, the repertoire was profiled, and TCRdb retains in-frame clones only, with some absent. The sample includes approximately 150,000 clones, 70% to 85% of them seen just once. Sequenced material: PBMCs. These receptors all come from a woman aged 60-70 years in good health and CMV-seropositive.

CDR3 coding DNA: TGTGCCAGCAGTGGGCGAGGGGGCTCAGTTGGGGCCAACGTCCTGACTTTC. Its protein product is CASSGRGGSVGANVLTF. The chain joins TRBV25-1 to TRBJ2-6, with 7 bases fitting TRBD1. Germline CDR1 is MGHDK and CDR2 is SYGVNS. The CDR3 contains 17 residues. V lost 4 bases to trimming and J lost 3 bases; unmatched junction nucleotides: 9. The entire variable domain, with the rest obtained from reference TRBV25-1 and TRBJ2-6, is as follows: EADIYQTPRYLVIGTGKKITLECSQTMGHDKMYWYQQDPGMELHLIHYSYGVNSTEKGDLSSESTVSRIRTEHFPLTLESARPSHTSQYLCASSGRGGSVGANVLTFGAGSRLTVL.

This clone was recorded only once. This chain uses TRBV5-1 with TRBJ1-4; 9 nucleotides agree with TRBD1. The CDR3 is 16 residues long. Trimming at V came to 4 bases and at J to 7 bases, leaving 11 bases not matched to a gene. Per the germline V gene, CDR1 is SGHRS and CDR2 is YFSETQ. The DNA for the CDR3 is TGCGCCAGCAGCACCGCCGGGACAGGGCTTTCTGAAAAACTGTTTTTT. It is translated as CASSTAGTGLSEKLFF.

The rearrangement links TRBV29-1 to TRBJ2-5, with D possibly TRBD2 on 5 matching bases. With the DNA end fitting TRBJ2-7 better, the J assignment may be wrong. The CDR3 covers 12 residues. Germline values: CDR1 SQVTM, CDR2 ANQGSEA. The CDR3 coding sequence is TGCAGCGTTGTAACCGAGGGTTACGAGCAGTACTTC. This translates into CSVVTEGYEQYF.

As to this clone: One end of the junction varies from germline; a read error may be responsible. V usage is TRBV4-1 and J usage is TRBJ1-2; no clear D. This CDR3 has 12 amino acids. Germline values: CDR1 MGHRA, CDR2 YSYEKL. This chain's CDR3 is CASSQDYNGHTF. The DNA of the CDR3 is TGCGCCAGCAGCCAAGATTACAATGGCCACACCTTC.

This rearrangement joins TRBV30 to TRBJ2-3; D unresolved. V lost 2 bases and J 0 bases, leaving 9 bases between the germline ends. Per the germline V gene, CDR1 is GTSNPN and CDR2 is SVGIG (reference sequence). The CDR3 extends over 14 amino acids. This CDR3 is CAWSSTSSTDTQYF. As DNA, the CDR3 is TGTGCCTGGAGTTCTACGTCTAGCACAGATACGCAGTATTTT.

J is TRBJ2-7 and V is TRBV2; 14 bases are shared with TRBD2. Looked up from germline, CDR1 is SNHLY and CDR2 is FYNNEI. The CDR3 runs to 16 residues. V lost 3 bases, J lost 6 bases, and 7 bases stayed unmatched. This CDR3 is CASSEVAGLAGVEQYF. Written as DNA, the CDR3 is TGTGCCAGCAGTGAGGTCGCGGGACTAGCGGGAGTCGAGCAGTACTTC.

The V and J genes are TRBV19 and TRBJ1-5; possibly TRBD1 for D (6 bases). The CDR3 is 15 residues long. V lost 3 bases and J lost 6, with 15 bases in between. In germline, CDR1 is LNHDA, CDR2 SQIVND (reference sequence). This CDR3 reads CASSISGAPSQPQHF. CDR3 coding DNA: TGTGCCAGTAGTATTTCAGGGGCGCCTAGTCAGCCCCAGCATTTT.

J is TRBJ2-1 and V is TRBV4-3; 9 nucleotides line up with TRBD2. The germline CDR1 and CDR2 sequences are LGHNA and YSLEER. J lost 3 bases, V lost 1 base, and 7 bases had no gene match. This CDR3 contains 17 residues. CDR3 sequence (DNA): TGCGCCAGCAGCCAAGGAAGCGGGAGGTGGGACTACAATGAGCAGTTCTTC. Translation: CASSQGSGRWDYNEQFF.